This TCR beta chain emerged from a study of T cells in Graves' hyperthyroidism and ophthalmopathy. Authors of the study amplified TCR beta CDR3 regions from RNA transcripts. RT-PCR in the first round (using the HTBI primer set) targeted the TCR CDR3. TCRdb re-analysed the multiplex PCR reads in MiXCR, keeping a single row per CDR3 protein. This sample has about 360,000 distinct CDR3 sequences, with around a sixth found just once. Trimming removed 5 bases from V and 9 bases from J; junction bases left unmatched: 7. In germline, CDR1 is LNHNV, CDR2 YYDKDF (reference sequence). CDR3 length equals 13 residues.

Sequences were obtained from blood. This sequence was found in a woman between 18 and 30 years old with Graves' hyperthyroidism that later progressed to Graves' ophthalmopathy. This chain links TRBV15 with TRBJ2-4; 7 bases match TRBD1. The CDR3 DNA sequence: TGTGCCACCAGCTCGGGGACAGTGGGCATTCAGTACTTC. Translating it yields CATSSGTVGIQYF.